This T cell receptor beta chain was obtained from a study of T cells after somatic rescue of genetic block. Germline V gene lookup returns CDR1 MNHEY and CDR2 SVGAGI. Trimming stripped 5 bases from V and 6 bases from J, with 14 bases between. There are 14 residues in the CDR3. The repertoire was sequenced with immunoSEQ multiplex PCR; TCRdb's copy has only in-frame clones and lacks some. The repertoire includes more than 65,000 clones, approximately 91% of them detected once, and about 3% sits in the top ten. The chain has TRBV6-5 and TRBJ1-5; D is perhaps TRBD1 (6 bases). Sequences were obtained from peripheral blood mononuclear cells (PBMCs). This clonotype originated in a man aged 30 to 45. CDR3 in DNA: TGTGCCAGCAGTCCCCAGGGGCACGGTCAGCCCCAGCATTTT. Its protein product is CASSPQGHGQPQHF.